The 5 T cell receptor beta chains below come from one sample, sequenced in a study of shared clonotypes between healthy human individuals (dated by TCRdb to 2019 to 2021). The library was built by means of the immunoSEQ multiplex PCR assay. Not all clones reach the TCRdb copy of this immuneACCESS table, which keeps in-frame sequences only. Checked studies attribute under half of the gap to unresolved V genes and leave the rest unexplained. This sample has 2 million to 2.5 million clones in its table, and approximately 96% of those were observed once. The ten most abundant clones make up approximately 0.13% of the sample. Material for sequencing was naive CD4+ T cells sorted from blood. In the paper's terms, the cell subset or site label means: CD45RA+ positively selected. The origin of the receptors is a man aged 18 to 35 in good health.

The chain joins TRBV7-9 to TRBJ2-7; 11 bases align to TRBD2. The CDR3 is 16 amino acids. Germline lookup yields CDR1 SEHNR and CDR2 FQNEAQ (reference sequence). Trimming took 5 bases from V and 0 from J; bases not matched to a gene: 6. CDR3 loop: CASSLGLAGLSYEQYF. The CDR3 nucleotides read TGTGCCAGCAGCCTTGGACTAGCGGGTCTCTCCTACGAGCAGTACTTC.

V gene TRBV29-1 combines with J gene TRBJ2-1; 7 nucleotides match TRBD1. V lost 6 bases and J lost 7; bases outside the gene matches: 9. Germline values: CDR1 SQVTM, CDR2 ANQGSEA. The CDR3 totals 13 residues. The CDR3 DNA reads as TGCAGCGTCGACCGACAGGGTCGTAATGAGCAGTTCTTC. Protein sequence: CSVDRQGRNEQFF.

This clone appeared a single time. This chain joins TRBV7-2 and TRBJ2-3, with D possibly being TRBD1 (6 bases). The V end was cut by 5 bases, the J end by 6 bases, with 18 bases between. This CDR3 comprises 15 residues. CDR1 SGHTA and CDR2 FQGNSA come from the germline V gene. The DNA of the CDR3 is TGTGCCAGCAGCCCCCGGGAAGGGGGTGGGGATACGCAGTATTTT. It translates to CASSPREGGGDTQYF.

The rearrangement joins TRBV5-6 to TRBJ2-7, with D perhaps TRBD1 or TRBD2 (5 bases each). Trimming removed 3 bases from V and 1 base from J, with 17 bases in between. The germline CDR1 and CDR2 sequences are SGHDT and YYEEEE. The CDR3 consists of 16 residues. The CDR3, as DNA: TGTGCCAGCAGCTCCCTGATTGGGGGTTGGTCCTACGAGCAGTACTTC. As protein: CASSSLIGGWSYEQYF.

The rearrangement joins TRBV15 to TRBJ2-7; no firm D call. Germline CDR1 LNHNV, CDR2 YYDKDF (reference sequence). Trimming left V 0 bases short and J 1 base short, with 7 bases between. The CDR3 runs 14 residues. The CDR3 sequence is CATSRDPLSYEQYF. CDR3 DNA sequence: TGTGCCACCAGCAGAGACCCGCTTTCCTACGAGCAGTACTTC.